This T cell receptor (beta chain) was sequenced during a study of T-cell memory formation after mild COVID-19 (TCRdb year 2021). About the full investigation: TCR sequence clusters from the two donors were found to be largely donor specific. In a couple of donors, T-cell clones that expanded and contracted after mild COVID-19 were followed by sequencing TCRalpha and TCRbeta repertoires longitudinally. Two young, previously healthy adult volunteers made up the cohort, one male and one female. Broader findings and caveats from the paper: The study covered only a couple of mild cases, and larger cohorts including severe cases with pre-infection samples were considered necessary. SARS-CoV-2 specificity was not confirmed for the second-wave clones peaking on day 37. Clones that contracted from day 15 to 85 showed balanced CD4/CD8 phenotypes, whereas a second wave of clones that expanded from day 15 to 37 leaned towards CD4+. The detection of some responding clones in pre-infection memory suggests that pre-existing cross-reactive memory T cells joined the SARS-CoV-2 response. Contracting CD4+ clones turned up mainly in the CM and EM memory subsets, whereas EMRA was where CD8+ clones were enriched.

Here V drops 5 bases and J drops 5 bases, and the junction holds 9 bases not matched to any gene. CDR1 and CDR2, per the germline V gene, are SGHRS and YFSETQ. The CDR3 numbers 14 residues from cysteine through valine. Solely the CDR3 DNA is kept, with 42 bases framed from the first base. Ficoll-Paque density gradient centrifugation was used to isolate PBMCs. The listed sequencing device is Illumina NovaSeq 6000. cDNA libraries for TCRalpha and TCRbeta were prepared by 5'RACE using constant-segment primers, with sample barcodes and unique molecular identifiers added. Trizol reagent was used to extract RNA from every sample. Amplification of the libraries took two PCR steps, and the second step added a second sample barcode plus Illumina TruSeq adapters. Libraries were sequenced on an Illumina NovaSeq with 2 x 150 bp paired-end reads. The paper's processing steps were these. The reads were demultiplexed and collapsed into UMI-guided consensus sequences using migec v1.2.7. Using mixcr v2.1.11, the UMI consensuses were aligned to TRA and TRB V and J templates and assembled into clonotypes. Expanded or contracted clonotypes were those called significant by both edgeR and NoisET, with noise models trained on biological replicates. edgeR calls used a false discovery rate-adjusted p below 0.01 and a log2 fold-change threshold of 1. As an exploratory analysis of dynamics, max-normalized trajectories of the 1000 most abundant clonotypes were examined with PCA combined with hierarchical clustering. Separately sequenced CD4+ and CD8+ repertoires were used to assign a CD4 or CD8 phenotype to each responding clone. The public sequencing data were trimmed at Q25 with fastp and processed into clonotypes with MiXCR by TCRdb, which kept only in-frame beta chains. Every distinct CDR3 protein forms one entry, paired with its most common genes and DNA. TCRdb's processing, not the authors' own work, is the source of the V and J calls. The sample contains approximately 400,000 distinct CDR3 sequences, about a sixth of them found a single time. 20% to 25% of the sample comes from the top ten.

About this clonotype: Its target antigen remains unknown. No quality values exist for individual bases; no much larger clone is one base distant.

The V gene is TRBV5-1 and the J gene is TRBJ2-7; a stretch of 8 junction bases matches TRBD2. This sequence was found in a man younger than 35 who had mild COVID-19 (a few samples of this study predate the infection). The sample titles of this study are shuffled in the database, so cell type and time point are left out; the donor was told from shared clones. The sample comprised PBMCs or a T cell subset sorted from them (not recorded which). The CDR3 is CASSSGSGGDEQYV. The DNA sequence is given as TGCGCCAGCAGTTCCGGCAGCGGGGGCGACGAGCAGTACGTC.